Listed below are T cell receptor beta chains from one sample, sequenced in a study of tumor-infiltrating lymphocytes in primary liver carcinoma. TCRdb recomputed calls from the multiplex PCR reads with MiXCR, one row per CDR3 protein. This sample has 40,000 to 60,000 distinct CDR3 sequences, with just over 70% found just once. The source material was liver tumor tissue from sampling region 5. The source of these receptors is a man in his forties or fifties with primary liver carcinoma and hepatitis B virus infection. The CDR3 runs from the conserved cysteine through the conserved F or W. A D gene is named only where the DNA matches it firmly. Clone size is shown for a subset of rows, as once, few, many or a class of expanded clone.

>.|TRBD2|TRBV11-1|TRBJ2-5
CASTLTRLAGENQYF
TGTGCCAGCACCCTCACGAGACTAGCGGGAGAGAACCAGTACTTC
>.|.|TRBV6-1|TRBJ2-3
CASTPMGRGEGTQYF
TGTGCCAGCACCCCCATGGGCAGGGGCGAAGGTACGCAGTATTTT
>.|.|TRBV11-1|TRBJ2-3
CASSLVTSTQADTQFF
TGTGCCAGCAGCCTCGTGACTAGTACACAAGCAGATACGCAGTTTTTT
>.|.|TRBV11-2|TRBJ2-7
CASSLPVGISYEQYF
TGTGCCAGCAGCCTACCTGTGGGAATATCATACGAGCAATACTTC
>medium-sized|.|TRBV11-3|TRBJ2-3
CASSARDGDTQYF
TGTGCCAGCAGCGCGCGGGACGGGGATACGCAGTATTTT
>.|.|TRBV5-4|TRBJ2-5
CACNTLSGRLQETQYF
TGTGCCTGCAACACCCTTAGCGGAAGGCTTCAAGAGACCCAGTACTTC
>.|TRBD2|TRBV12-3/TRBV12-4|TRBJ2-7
CASEPGLVGSYYEQYF
TGTGCCAGCGAACCGGGACTAGTCGGCAGCTACTACGAGCAGTACTTC
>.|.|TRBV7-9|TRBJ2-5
CASSYPPGAEGTQYF
TGTGCCAGCAGCTACCCTCCCGGGGCCGAGGGGACTCAGTACTTC
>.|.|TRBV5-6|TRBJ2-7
CASTRAGQPHEQYF
TGTGCCAGCACCCGGGCAGGTCAACCCCACGAGCAGTACTTC
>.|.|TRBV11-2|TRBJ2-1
CTTGQDQPSYNEQFF
TGTACCACCGGGCAAGACCAGCCATCCTACAATGAGCAATTCTTT
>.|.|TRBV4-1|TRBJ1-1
CDSSQTVNTEALF
TGCGACAGCAGCCAGACGGTGAACACTGAAGCTCTCTTT
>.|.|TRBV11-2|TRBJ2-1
CASSSRPSERICEQLF
TGTGCCAGCAGCTCGCGCCCCAGCGAGAGGATCTGTGAGCAGCTCTTC
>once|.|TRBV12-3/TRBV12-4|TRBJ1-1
CASTEGVMSTEAFF
TGTGCCAGCACCGAGGGAGTCATGAGCACTGAAGCTTTCTTT
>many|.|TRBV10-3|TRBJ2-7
CAISESGGIEKQYF
TGTGCCATCAGTGAGTCGGGGGGCATCGAGAAGCAGTACTTC
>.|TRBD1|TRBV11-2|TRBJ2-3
CACSFRDSIDTQYF
TGTGCCTGCAGTTTTCGGGACAGCATAGATACGCAGTATTTT
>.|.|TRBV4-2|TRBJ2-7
CASSQDLGSTYEEYF
TGTGCCAGCAGCCAAGATCTCGGAAGTACCTACGAGGAGTACTTC
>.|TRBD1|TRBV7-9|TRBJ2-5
CASNSRQGAGTQYF
TGTGCCAGCAACAGCAGACAGGGGGCAGGGACCCAGTACTTC
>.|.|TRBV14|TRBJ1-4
CASSPLLGNRDFEKLLF
TGTGCCAGCAGCCCCTTGTTAGGGAACAGGGACTTTGAAAAACTGCTTTTT
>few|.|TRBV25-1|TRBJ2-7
CASSDRDMGHYEQYF
TGTGCCAGCAGTGACCGGGACATGGGACACTACGAGCAGTACTTC
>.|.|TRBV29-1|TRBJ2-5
CSAGGRAPETQYF
TGCAGCGCTGGTGGAAGGGCCCCTGAGACCCAGTACTTC
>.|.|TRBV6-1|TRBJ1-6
CVSSMDYNSPLHF
TGTGTCAGCAGCATGGATTATAATTCACCCCTACACTTT
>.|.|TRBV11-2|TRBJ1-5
CVSSTGRFPGPQHF
TGTGTCAGCAGCACAGGACGGTTTCCTGGGCCCCAGCATTTT
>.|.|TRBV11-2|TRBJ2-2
CASSLARRDTGELFF
TGTGCCAGCAGCTTAGCCAGACGGGACACCGGGGAGCTGTTTTTT
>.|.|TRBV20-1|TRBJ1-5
CSARETGVSNQPQHF
TGCAGTGCTAGAGAGACAGGTGTTAGCAATCAGCCCCAGCATTTT
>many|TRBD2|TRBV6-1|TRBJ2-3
CASSLEGRALDTQYF
TGTGCCAGCAGCTTGGAGGGGAGGGCGTTAGATACGCAGTATTTT
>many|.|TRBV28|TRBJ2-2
CATWSRANTGELFF
TGTGCCACATGGTCAAGGGCCAACACCGGGGAGCTGTTTTTT
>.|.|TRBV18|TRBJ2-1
CASREVNEQFF
TGTGCCAGCAGGGAGGTGAATGAGCAGTTCTTC
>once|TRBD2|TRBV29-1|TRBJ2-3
CSASGVRTSVRATDTQYF
TGTAGCGCGTCAGGGGTGCGGACTAGCGTGAGGGCCACAGATACGCAGTATTTT
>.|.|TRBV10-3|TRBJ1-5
CVISEGSQPQHF
TGTGTCATAAGTGAAGGCAGTCAGCCCCAGCATTTT
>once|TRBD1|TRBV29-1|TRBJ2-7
CSAVYRGQGYEQYF
TGCAGCGCAGTCTATAGGGGGCAAGGCTACGAGCAGTACTTC
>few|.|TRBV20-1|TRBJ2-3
CSARDVGGLDTQYF
TGCAGTGCTAGAGATGTAGGGGGATTAGATACGCAGTATTTT
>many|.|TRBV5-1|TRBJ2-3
CASSPKGGLSTDTQYF
TGCGCCAGCAGCCCAAAAGGGGGGCTCAGCACAGATACGCAGTATTTT
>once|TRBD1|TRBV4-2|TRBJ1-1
CASSTHRDRGILNTEAFF
TGTGCCAGCAGCACTCATCGGGACAGGGGAATTTTAAACACTGAAGCTTTCTTT
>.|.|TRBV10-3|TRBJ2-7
CAISETVRESIEQYF
TGTGCCATCAGTGAAACTGTCCGGGAGAGTATCGAGCAATACTTC
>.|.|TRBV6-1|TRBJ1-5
CVSSESGTYNQPQHF
TGTGTCAGCAGTGAAAGTGGGACGTATAATCAGCCCCAGCATTTT
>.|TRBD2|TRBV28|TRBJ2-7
CASRSLAGAYERYF
TGTGCCAGCAGATCTCTAGCGGGGGCCTATGAGCGGTACTTC
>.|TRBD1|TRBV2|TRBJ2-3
CASSEALQGATGDTQYF
TGTGCCAGCAGTGAAGCCCTGCAGGGGGCCACAGGAGATACGCAGTATTTT
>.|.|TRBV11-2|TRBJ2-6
CASSLSRGRGVNVLTF
TGTGCCAGCAGTTTATCGCGGGGAAGAGGGGTCAATGTCCTGACTTTC
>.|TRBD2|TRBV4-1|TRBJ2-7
CASSPRAGGSYDQYF
TGCGCCAGCAGCCCGCGGGCGGGAGGGTCATACGACCAGTACTTC
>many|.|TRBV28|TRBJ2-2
CASNSGRSGELFF
TGTGCCAGCAATTCAGGGCGGTCGGGGGAGCTGTTTTTT
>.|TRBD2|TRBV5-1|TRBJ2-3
CAGSLNPSGSGDTQYF
TGCGCCGGCAGCTTGAATCCTAGCGGGAGTGGAGATACGCAGTATTTC
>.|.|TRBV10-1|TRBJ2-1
CASSDRSSYNEHFF
TGCGCCAGTAGTGACAGAAGCTCCTACAATGAGCACTTCTTC
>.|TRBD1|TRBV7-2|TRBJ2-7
CASSPNPTGSYEQYF
TGTGCCAGCAGTCCAAACCCGACAGGGTCCTACGAGCAGTACTTC
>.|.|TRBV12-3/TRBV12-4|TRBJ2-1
CACSPRGPGEGSYNGQFF
TGTGCCTGCAGTCCTAGGGGACCGGGAGAAGGCTCCTACAATGGGCAGTTCTTC
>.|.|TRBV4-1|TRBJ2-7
CVSSQDGAKPEQYF
TGCGTCAGCAGCCAAGATGGAGCAAAACCGGAGCAGTACTTC
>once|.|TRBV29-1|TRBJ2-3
CNSKRGSKGTDTQYF
TGCAACTCGAAGAGGGGCTCCAAAGGCACAGATACGCAGTATTTT
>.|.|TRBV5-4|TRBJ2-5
CASSPEGMAETQYF
TGTGCCAGCAGCCCGGAGGGAATGGCAGAGACCCAGTACTTC
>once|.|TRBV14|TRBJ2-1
CTSSQLGSSGNEQFF
TGTACCAGCAGCCAGCTTGGGAGTAGCGGAAATGAGCAGTTCTTC
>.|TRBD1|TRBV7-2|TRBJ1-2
CASSFSPPRDRNYGYTF
TGTGCCAGCAGTTTTAGCCCTCCCCGGGACAGGAACTATGGCTACACCTTC
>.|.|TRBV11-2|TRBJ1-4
CVSSLEVGDEKLVF
TGTGTCAGTAGCTTAGAGGTTGGGGACGAAAAACTGGTTTTT
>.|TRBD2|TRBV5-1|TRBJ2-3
CASSPNSGTPADTHYF
TGCGCCAGCTCGCCTAATAGCGGGACCCCAGCAGATACGCACTATTTT
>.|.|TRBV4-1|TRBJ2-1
CANSQVSISSGEQFF
TGCGCCAACAGCCAAGTTTCTATCAGCTCAGGGGAACAGTTCTTC
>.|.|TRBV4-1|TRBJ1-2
CASSQEVGTNYGYIF
TGCGCCAGCAGCCAAGAAGTCGGAACAAACTATGGCTACATCTTC
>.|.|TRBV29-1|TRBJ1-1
CSVIGIGGAVTEAFF
TGCAGCGTTATCGGGATAGGGGGGGCCGTCACTGAAGCTTTCTTT
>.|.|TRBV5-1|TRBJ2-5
CTSSPEGGEGETQYF
TGCACCAGCAGCCCGGAGGGGGGCGAGGGAGAGACCCAGTACTTC
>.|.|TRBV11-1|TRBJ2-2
CTSSLLAGRELFF
TGTACCAGTAGCTTACTAGCCGGCCGGGAGCTGTTTTTT
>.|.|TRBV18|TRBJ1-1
CASSPGRPTEAFF
TGTGCCAGCTCACCGGGACGGCCTACTGAAGCTTTCTTT
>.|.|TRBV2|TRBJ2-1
CASSEGWADEQFF
TGTGCCAGCAGTGAGGGGTGGGCGGATGAGCAGTTCTTC